The present TCR beta chain was sequenced within a study of blood T cells in healthy people across ages. This clonotype was detected many times. Its specificity is unknown. Study-level findings and limits: Expanded clonotype shifts may have been confounded, as the donors had an unknown CMV status. As age increased, TCR beta diversity per million T cells fell in a roughly linear fashion.

There were at least 6 micrograms of total RNA extracted from every sample. The CDR3 is made up of 12 amino acids. V lost 3 bases and J 6 bases, leaving 9 bases between the germline ends. Germline CDR1 and CDR2: MNHEY and SMNVEV (reference sequence). PCR was performed a second time for about 7 to 11 cycles using a sample-barcoded 5' primer and a J-beta primer mix. TCRdb redid the calling of the 5' RACE reads with MiXCR, one entry per CDR3 protein. In the table there are 1.5 million or so distinct CDR3 sequences, approximately 39% of which are singletons. The source of this sequence is a woman aged 18-29 years in good health. The V gene is TRBV27, the J gene TRBJ2-7; D gene unclear. The sample was blood. Here the CDR3 DNA reads TGTGCCAGCAGTTTTTTAGGAGCCGAGCAGTACTTC. Residues: CASSFLGAEQYF.